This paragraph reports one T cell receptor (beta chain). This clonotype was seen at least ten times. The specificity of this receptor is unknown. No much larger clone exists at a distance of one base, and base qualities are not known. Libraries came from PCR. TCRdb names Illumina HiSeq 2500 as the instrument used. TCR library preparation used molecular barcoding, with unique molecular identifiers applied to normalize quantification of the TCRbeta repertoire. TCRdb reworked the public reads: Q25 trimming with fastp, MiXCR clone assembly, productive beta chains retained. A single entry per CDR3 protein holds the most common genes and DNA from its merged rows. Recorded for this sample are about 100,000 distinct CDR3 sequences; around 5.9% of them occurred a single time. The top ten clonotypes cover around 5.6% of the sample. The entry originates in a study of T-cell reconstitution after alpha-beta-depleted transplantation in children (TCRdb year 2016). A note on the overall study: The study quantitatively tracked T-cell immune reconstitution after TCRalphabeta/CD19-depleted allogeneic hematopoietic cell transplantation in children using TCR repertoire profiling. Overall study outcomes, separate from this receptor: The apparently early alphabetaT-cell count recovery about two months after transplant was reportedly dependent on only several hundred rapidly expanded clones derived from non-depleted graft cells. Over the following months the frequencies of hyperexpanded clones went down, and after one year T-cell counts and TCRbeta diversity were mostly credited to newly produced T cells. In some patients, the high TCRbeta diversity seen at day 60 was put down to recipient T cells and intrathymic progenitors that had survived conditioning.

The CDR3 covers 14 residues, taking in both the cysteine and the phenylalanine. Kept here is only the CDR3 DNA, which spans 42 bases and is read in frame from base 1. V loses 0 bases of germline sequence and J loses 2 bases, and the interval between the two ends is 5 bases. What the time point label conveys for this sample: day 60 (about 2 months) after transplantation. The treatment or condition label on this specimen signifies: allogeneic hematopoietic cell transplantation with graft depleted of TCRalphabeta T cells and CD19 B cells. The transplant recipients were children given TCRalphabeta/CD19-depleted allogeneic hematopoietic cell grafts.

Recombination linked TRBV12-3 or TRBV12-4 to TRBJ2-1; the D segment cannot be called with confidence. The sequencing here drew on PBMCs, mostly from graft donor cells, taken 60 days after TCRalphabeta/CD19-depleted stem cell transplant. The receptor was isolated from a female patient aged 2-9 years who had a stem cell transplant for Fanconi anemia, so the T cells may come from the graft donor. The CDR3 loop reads CASSLAVTYNEQFF. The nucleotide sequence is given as TGTGCCAGCAGTTTAGCGGTCACCTACAATGAGCAGTTCTTC.